These 14 T cell receptor beta chains were all obtained from the same sample, sequenced in a study of Ad26.COV2.S vaccination and SARS-CoV-2 variants. The treatment is: around 19 received Ad26.COV2.S at low or high dose, single or two shots; several received placebo; per-sample allocation not given. At day 63 after the first vaccine or placebo injection, samples were drawn. Profiled with immunoSEQ multiplex PCR; TCRdb holds only in-frame clones, not every one. The table has about 350,000 clones, 80% to 90% seen once; the top ten hold 2.5% to 3.5%. Source: peripheral blood, taken in a trial of Ad26.COV2.S vaccine versus placebo. The receptors derive from a person aged 18-65 years who received the Ad26.COV2.S COVID-19 vaccine or a placebo.

This clone was detected only once. CDR3 DNA sequence: TGTGCCAGCAGCCCGTCGACTAGCGGGGGAGCCAAAAACATTCAGTACTTC. Translating gives CASSPSTSGGAKNIQYF. This chain uses TRBV5-4 with TRBJ2-4; 12 nucleotides match TRBD2. V shed 4 bases and J 0 bases; nucleotides not matched to a gene: 5. There are 17 residues in the CDR3. Germline values: CDR1 SGHNT, CDR2 YYREEE (reference sequence).

The rearrangement links TRBV9 to TRBJ2-3, with 9 bases fitting TRBD1. The germline CDR1 and CDR2 sequences are SGDLS and YYNGEE. After removal of 0 bases from V and 4 bases from J, the junction contained 6 bases not matched to a gene. There are 16 residues in the CDR3. The CDR3 here is CASSVGRTGVSDTQYF. Written as DNA, the CDR3 is TGTGCCAGCAGCGTAGGGAGGACAGGGGTATCAGATACGCAGTATTTT.

The rearrangement links TRBV15 to TRBJ1-1; tentative D call: TRBD1 (6 bases). The CDR3 covers 17 residues. Germline CDR1 and CDR2: LNHNV and YYDKDF (reference sequence). Trimming shortened V by 0 bases and J by 1 base, and 15 bases separated the two germline ends. The CDR3 reads CATSRDRTPRGNTEAFF. In DNA form, the CDR3 reads TGTGCCACCAGCAGAGATCGCACCCCCAGGGGGAACACTGAAGCTTTCTTT.

The V gene is TRBV7-8, the J gene TRBJ2-4; D unclear. Per germline, CDR1 SGHVS and CDR2 FQNEAQ. The germline V and J ends were trimmed by 1 base and 2 bases, with 15 bases remaining between them. There are 17 residues in the CDR3. The CDR3 sequence is CASSLGPPLFPKNIQYF. CDR3 coding DNA: TGTGCCAGCAGCTTAGGCCCCCCCCTGTTCCCCAAAAACATTCAGTACTTC.

The V call is TRBV20-1, the J call TRBJ2-4; D is ambiguous. CDR1 DFQATT and CDR2 SNEGSKA come from the germline V gene (reference sequence). The CDR3 sequence is 11 residues long. Deletions cut 5 bases from V and 5 bases from J, with 7 bases between. The CDR3 DNA reads as TGCAGTGCTGAATGGGAAAACATTCAGTACTTC. It specifies CSAEWENIQYF.

The V call is TRBV5-6, the J call TRBJ2-5, with unresolved D. Germline lookup yields CDR1 SGHDT and CDR2 YYEEEE. Trimming removed 0 bases at V and 9 bases at J, with 9 bases between. The length of the CDR3 is 12 residues. CDR3 bases: TGTGCCAGCAGCTTGGCGGACGTGGCCCAGTACTTC. Its translation is CASSLADVAQYF.

This clone was found once. The V and J genes are TRBV6-1 and TRBJ2-1; 7 bases align to TRBD2. After removal of 3 bases from V and 6 bases from J, the junction contained 8 bases not matched to a gene. CDR3 length: 15 amino acids. The germline CDR1 and CDR2 sequences are MNHNS and SASEGT. The CDR3, as DNA: TGTGCCAGCAGTGAGTCGGGGGAGGGGAGCAATGAGCAGTTCTTC. Protein sequence: CASSESGEGSNEQFF.

The V and J genes are TRBV28 and TRBJ2-7, with TRBD1 matching over 12 bases. The junction had 8 bases not matched to a gene; V was cut back by 3 bases and J by 5 bases. The CDR3 is 16 residues long. In germline, CDR1 is MDHEN, CDR2 SYDVKM. CDR3 sequence: CASSFITGTGGNEQYF. CDR3 coding DNA: TGTGCCAGCAGTTTTATCACCGGGACAGGGGGCAACGAGCAGTACTTC.

This clone showed up just once. The CDR3 coding sequence is TGTGCCAGCAGTGAAACCGGGAGGACTGAAGCTTTCTTT. Amino acids: CASSETGRTEAFF. The chain combines TRBV2 with TRBJ1-1; D not certain. The CDR3 spans 13 residues. The V gene lost 2 bases and the J gene lost 5 bases, with 9 bases spanning the gap. Germline assignment: CDR1 SNHLY and CDR2 FYNNEI.

This chain connects TRBV6-5 to TRBJ2-7, with D perhaps being TRBD1 or TRBD2 (5 bases each). Trimming pared 6 bases from V and 6 bases from J, leaving 15 bases between. CDR1 is MNHEY, CDR2 SVGAGI, per germline. CDR3 length: 13 amino acids. The CDR3 is CASSPRGAGEQYF. The CDR3, as DNA: TGTGCCAGCAGCCCCAGAGGGGCGGGCGAGCAGTACTTC.

This clone was seen only once. This rearrangement joins TRBV5-5 to TRBJ2-7; 7 bases fit TRBD2. This CDR3 spans 15 amino acids. With V trimmed by 0 bases and J by 2 bases, 5 bases remained unmatched. CDR1 and CDR2 from the germline V gene are SGHKS and YYEKEE (reference sequence). The CDR3 nucleotides are TGTGCCAGCAGCTTGGCGGCTAGCGGCGCCTACGAGCAGTACTTC. Translating gives CASSLAASGAYEQYF.

V gene TRBV7-8 combines with J gene TRBJ1-2, with TRBD1 as a possible D gene (5 bases). The V gene's germline CDR1 is SGHVS and CDR2 FQNEAQ. The CDR3 length is 16 residues. V lost 0 bases to trimming and J lost 7 bases, with 18 bases between them. The chain's CDR3 is CASSLAMIGEMGGYTF. As DNA, the CDR3 is TGTGCCAGCAGCTTAGCGATGATAGGGGAGATGGGTGGCTACACCTTC.

The V gene is TRBV11-2, the J gene TRBJ2-7; D might be TRBD1 (5 bases). The germline V gene encodes CDR1 SGHAT and CDR2 FQNNGV. The V end lost 1 base, the J end lost 3 bases, and 10 bases lay between the germline ends. The CDR3 runs to 14 residues. The CDR3 here is CASSLGAGLYEQYF. CDR3 DNA sequence: TGTGCCAGCAGCTTAGGGGCAGGGCTCTACGAGCAGTACTTC.

The chain combines TRBV18 with TRBJ2-2, with 9 bases aligning to TRBD2. The CDR3 contains 16 residues. V lost 1 base to trimming and J lost 6 bases; unmatched junction nucleotides: 6. The germline V gene has CDR1 KGHSH and CDR2 LQKENI. CDR3 DNA: TGTGCCAGCTCACCACAGGTAGCGGGAGCCGCCGGGGAGCTGTTTTTT. As protein: CASSPQVAGAAGELFF.